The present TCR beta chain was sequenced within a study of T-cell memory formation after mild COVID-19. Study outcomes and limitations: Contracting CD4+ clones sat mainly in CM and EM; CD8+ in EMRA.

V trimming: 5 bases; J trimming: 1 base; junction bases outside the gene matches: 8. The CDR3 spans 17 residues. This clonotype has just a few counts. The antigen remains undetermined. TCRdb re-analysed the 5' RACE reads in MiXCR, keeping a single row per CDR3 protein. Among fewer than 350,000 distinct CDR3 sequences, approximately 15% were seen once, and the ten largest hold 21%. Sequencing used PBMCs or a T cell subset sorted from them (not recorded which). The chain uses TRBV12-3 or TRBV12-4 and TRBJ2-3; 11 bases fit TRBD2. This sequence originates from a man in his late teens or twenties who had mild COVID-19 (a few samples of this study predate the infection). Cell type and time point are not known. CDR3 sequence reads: CASSPPASGGRTDTQYF. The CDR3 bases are TGTGCCAGCAGTCCTCCCGCTAGCGGGGGGCGCACAGATACGCAGTATTTT.